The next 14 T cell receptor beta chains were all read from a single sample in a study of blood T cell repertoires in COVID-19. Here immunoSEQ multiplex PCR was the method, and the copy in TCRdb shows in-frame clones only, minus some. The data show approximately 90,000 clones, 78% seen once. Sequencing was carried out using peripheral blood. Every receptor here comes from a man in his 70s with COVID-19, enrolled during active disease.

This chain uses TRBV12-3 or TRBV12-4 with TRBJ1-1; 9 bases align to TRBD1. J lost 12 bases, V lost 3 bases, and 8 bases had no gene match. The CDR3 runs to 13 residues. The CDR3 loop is CASSFGTGFGSFF. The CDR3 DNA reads TGTGCCAGCAGTTTCGGGACAGGGTTCGGATCTTTCTTT.

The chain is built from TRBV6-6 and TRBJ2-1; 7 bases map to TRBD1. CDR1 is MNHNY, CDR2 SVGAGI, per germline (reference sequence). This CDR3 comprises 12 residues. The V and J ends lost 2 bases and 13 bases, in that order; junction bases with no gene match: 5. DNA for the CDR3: TGTGCCAGCAGTTACATTAGGACAGGACAGTTCTTC. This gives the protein CASSYIRTGQFF.

This CDR3 is CASSLSSESEAFF. The CDR3 DNA follows: TGTGCCAGCAGCCTATCTTCGGAGTCTGAAGCTTTCTTT. The V and J genes are TRBV7-3 and TRBJ1-1; no firm D call. Trimming took off 5 bases at V and 6 bases at J, with 13 bases between the two ends. The CDR3 runs 13 residues. Germline assignment: CDR1 SGHTA and CDR2 FQGTGA.

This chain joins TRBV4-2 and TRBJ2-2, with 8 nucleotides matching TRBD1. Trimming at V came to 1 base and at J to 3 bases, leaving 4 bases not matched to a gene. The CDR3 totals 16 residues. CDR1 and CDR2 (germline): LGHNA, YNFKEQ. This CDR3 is CASSQAPGQDTGELFF. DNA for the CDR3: TGTGCCAGCAGCCAAGCCCCGGGACAGGACACCGGGGAGCTGTTTTTT.

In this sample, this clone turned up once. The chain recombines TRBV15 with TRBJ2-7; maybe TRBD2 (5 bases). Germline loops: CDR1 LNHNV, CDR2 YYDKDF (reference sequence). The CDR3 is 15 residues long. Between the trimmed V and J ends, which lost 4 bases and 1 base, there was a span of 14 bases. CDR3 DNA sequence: TGTGCCACCAGCACCCTCGGGAAACGTTCCTACGAGCAGTACTTC. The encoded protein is CATSTLGKRSYEQYF.

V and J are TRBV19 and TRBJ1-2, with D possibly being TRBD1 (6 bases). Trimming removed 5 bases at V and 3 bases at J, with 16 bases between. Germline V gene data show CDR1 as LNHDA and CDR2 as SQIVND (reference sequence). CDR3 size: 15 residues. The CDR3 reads CASSFSIGGHYGYTF. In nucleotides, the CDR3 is TGTGCCAGTAGTTTTTCCATCGGGGGGCACTATGGCTACACCTTC.

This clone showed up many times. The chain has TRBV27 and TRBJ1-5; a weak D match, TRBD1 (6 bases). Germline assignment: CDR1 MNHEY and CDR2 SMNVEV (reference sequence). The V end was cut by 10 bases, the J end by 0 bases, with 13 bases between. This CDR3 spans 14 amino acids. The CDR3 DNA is TGTGCCACTGGGGGGGGCGATAGCAATCAGCCCCAGCATTTT. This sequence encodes CATGGGDSNQPQHF.

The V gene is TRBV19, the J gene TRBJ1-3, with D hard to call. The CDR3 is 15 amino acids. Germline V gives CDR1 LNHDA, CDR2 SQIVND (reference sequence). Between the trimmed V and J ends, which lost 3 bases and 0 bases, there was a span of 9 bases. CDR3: CASSIAGNSGNTIYF. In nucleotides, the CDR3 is TGTGCCAGTAGTATCGCGGGTAACTCTGGAAACACCATATATTTT.

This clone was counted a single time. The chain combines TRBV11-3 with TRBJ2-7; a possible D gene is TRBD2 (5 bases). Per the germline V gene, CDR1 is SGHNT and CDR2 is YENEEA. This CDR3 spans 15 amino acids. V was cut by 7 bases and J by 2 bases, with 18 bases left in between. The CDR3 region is CASNYDGGSPYEQYF. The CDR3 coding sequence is TGTGCCAGCAACTATGACGGCGGGTCCCCCTACGAGCAGTACTTC.

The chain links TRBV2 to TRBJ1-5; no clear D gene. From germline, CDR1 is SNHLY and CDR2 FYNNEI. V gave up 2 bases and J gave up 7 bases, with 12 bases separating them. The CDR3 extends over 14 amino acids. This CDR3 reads CASSEFHEGQPQHF. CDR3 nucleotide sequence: TGTGCCAGCAGTGAATTCCATGAGGGACAGCCCCAGCATTTT.

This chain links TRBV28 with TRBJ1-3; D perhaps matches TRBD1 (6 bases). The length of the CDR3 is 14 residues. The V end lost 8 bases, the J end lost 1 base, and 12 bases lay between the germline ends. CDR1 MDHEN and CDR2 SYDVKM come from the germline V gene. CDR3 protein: CASQEGGSGNTIYF. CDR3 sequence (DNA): TGTGCCAGCCAGGAAGGGGGTTCTGGAAACACCATATATTTT.

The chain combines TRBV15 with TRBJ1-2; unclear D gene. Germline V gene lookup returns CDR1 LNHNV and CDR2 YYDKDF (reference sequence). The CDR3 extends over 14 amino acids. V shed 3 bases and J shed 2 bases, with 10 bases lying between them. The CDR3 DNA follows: TGTGCCACCAGCAGTAGATTGTCAAACTATGGCTACACCTTC. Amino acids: CATSSRLSNYGYTF.

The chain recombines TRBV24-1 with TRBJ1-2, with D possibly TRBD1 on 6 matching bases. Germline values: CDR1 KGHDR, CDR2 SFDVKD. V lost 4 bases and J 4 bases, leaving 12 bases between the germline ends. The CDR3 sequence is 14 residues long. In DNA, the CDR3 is TGTGCCACCAGTGACACGGGACAAGGCTATGGCTACACCTTC. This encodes CATSDTGQGYGYTF.

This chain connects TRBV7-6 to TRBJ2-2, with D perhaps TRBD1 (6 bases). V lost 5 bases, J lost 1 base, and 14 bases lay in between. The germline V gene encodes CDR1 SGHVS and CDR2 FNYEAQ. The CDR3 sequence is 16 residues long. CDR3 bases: TGTGCCAGCAGCCCTTATCGGACAGTGAACACCGGGGAGCTGTTTTTT. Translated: CASSPYRTVNTGELFF.